This TCR beta chain was found in a study of T-cell reconstitution after alpha-beta-depleted transplantation in children. Study results and caveats: About two months after transplant, alpha-beta T cells reportedly came from several hundred expanded graft clones.

About this clonotype: What it binds is unknown.

This CDR3 spans 13 amino acids. V was clipped by 2 bases and J by 7 bases, with 14 bases between them. Germline V gene lookup returns CDR1 SQVTM and CDR2 ANQGSEA. Unique molecular identifiers were used to barcode this TCRbeta library. In TCRdb, the PCR reads were re-called with MiXCR into one record per CDR3 protein. This table has more than 400,000 distinct CDR3 sequences, roughly 10% appearing once. This TCR came from a female patient between 2 and 10 years old who had a stem cell transplant for aplastic anemia, so the T cells may come from the graft donor. The chain employs TRBV29-1 and TRBJ1-1; D is possibly TRBD1 (5 bases). The source material was PBMCs, mostly from graft donor cells, sampled 180 days after TCRalphabeta/CD19-depleted stem cell transplant. DNA for the CDR3: TGCAGCGTTGAAAGGGGCAGGGTGCGTGAAGCTTTCTTT. Amino acids: CSVERGRVREAFF.